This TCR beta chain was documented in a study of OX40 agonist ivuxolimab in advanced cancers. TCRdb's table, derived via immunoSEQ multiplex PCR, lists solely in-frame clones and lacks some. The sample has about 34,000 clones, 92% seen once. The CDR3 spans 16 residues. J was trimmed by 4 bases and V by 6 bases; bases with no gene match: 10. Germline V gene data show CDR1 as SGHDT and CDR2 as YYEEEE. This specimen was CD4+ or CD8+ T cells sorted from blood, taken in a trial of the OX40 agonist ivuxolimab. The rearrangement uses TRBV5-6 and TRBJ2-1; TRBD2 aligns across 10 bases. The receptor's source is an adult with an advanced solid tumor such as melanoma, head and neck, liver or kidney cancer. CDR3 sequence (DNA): TGTGCCAGCATTAGACTAGCGGGCCGCCTGTACAATGAGCAGTTCTTC. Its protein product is CASIRLAGRLYNEQFF.